This TCR beta chain was documented in a study of cytomegalovirus exposure and HLA in healthy donors (dated by TCRdb to 2016 to 2017). Background on the whole study: According to an earlier analysis of around 600 of the donors, some 180 million T cells yielded 117 million unique TCR beta sequences and more than 250 Gb of sequence data. Of the 300 to 500 genotyped donors, 81% were placed in the genetic ancestry cluster associated with self-reported Caucasian donors. All discovery cohort repertoires had been generated on a single sequencing platform. Alongside the repertoire data, information on donor age, sex, ethnicity and CMV serostatus was compiled. Roughly 300 gigabases of sequencing data and about 92 million unique TCR sequences made up an early release that covered fewer than 650 HLA-typed donors. In the later analysis, no new phenotypic data were used to find candidate immune exposures; instead, reliance was placed on TCR beta sequences and their occurrence across donors. Using immunosequencing, the study profiled T cell repertoires from about 610 subjects and related those repertoires to cytomegalovirus serostatus. Several DR-DQ haplotypes were handled as single units for association and clustering because linkage in the cohort was strong. High-throughput TCR immunosequencing, statistical association of individual TCRs with disease status, and machine learning were combined to predict cytomegalovirus infection status. Among roughly 370 genotyped donors of the cohort, an average of around 240,000 unique TCR beta nucleotide sequences were sequenced per donor, approximately 20% of them non-productive. Typing coverage differed by locus: A, B, C, DRB1 and DQB1 were typed in about 629-640 donors, DQA1 in 522, DPA1 in nearly 610, and DPB1 in about 450. Both class I and class II loci were covered by HLA typing, at four-digit resolution. In an earlier analysis of a few hundred of the donors, high-throughput TCR beta sequencing was used to judge whether each TCR beta V gene segment behaved as functional or pseudogenic. Along with the roughly 700-subject first cohort, a separate validation cohort of around 120 different subjects was used. Genome-wide SNP genotypes for about 60% of the roughly 670 donors were used in a later genetic analysis, which treated that subset as a discovery cohort. The study was designed to test whether signatures of past pathogen exposure could be identified by cataloging public T cell receptors. A later analysis re-analyzed previously published TCR beta repertoires from hundreds of donors and added high-resolution HLA genotyping to study TCR occurrence patterns. What the authors observed across the whole study: A later analysis reported that several top co-occurrence clusters appeared linked to parvovirus B19, influenza, CMV and Epstein-Barr virus. Compared with the 666-donor mean, donors in an Asian-associated ancestry cluster had fewer N-insertions in productive TCRs, according to a later genetic analysis. Most CMV-associated TCR beta chains appeared to be HLA-restricted in a later analysis, and the HLA associations seemed to be driven largely by CMV exposure. A further reported finding was that TCR beta sequences accurately predicted the HLA-A and HLA-B alleles for most subjects in the first cohort. In an earlier analysis of about 600 of the donors, most TCR beta V segments appeared in productive rearrangements about 87% or about 30% of the time, broadly matching IMGT annotations. In the study, around 150 TCR beta chains were listed as associated with cytomegalovirus. The cohort was sequenced for TCR beta chains only, and without alpha or paired-chain data the features that could be detected were limited. A few of the identified cytomegalovirus-associated TCR beta chains were confirmed in vitro to be specific for cytomegalovirus antigens. According to the authors, the approach could potentially be generalized to other disease states and immunological phenotypes. According to a later analysis, TCR association rates differed among HLA loci, with DRB1 alleles showing the most associated TCRs and HLA-C alleles showing the fewest. Immune exposure information for the cohort was limited to CMV serostatus. Linkage disequilibrium might explain the correlated functional status among segregating V segments, but an unknown experimental factor could not be ruled out. Because some donors lacked HLA typing at each locus, the association tests relied only on the typed subset. The presence/absence analyses assumed that sequencing depth was roughly uniform across donors, and that assumption may not be true. Strong co-occurrence of HLA alleles, especially DR and DQ, made assigning TCR associations to individual alleles difficult. A cluster of highly shared sequence variants was judged likely to represent a technical artifact of the sequencing pipeline. An association between a missense DCLRE1C variant and V-gene and J-gene trimming of TCR beta chains was found in a later genetic analysis and replicated in an independent cohort. The earlier analysis of a few hundred of the donors excluded roughly 17 rarely observed V segments, including chromosome 9 orphons, because counts were too low. Cytomegalovirus status was reported to be diagnosed by the classifier with high specificity and sensitivity in both the original and validation cohorts. While some public TCRs were present in many individuals, most TCR sequences turned up only very rarely across donors. A later analysis associated 15,000 to 20,000 TCR beta sequences with specific HLA alleles at a false discovery rate of 0.05. Because the 87-base-pair reads could not distinguish some IMGT-functional V segments, including TRBV6-2 and TRBV6-3, those segments were excluded. In a later analysis, HLA-associated TCR beta chains showed more clonal expansion and lower generation probabilities than non-associated chains that were equally common.

The cohort comprised 710 or so healthy bone marrow donors. At the time of sampling, every cohort member was nominally healthy, though immune exposures that went unrecorded were likely present. The donor tested CMV seronegative, placing the donor among the roughly 350 seronegative members of the cohort. Each donor provided a peripheral blood sample, and peripheral blood mononuclear cells were used for TCR beta sequencing. Genomic DNA was extracted from the blood cell samples with the Qiagen DNeasy Blood Extraction Kit. V and J lose 0 bases and 7 bases, and a span of 19 bases separates them. The CDR3 goes from the cysteine to the phenylalanine over 17 residues. Only the CDR3 portion is preserved as DNA: 51 bases, with reading frame beginning at the first base. The germline V gene (reference sequence) specifies WNHNN as CDR1 and SYGVQD as CDR2. Worth noting for this clone: The antigen it recognizes is unknown. Base qualities are not provided; no much larger clone lies one nucleotide away.

The library was made by the immunoSEQ multiplex PCR assay. For the multiplex PCR, a mixture combining 60 forward primers for TCR Vbeta segments and 13 reverse primers for TCR Jbeta segments was used. The CDR3 region of rearranged TCR beta genes was amplified from genomic DNA with a multiplex PCR assay. Amplified TCR beta libraries were sequenced as 87-base-pair reads on the Illumina HiSeq System. From the authors' description of their analysis: Across the 500 to 700 repertoires, a later analysis counted some 80 million unique TCR beta chains, roughly 11 million of which were shared by at least two donors. A nearest-neighbor algorithm error-corrected the raw reads and collapsed the reads into unique sequences, merging closely related sequences to remove PCR and sequencing errors. CDR3 sequences were aligned to IMGT reference sequences to assign V, D and J gene segments. For a sequence to be retained, at least a six-nucleotide match to both a V gene segment and a J gene segment was required. A rearrangement was called productive if the CDR3 had no stop codons and remained in frame with V and J, and every other rearrangement was called non-productive. Following IMGT convention, CDR3 was defined as the stretch from the second conserved V-encoded cysteine up to the conserved J-encoded phenylalanine. The earlier analysis of about 530 of the donors excluded any sequence lacking an unambiguous match to a single V gene segment. An earlier analysis of several hundred of the donors called V segments functional above 56.7% productive rearrangements and segregating when the between-donor standard deviation exceeded 5%. A statistical classification framework was developed to diagnose cytomegalovirus status using the catalog of TCR beta chain sequences. In a later analysis, TCR nucleotide sequences were compared against IMGT/GENE-DB human TR gene sequences so that V and J genes could be assigned. The TCRdist pipeline was used in a later analysis to assign CDR3 sequences and most-parsimonious VDJ recombination scenarios. In a later analysis, every TCR beta chain was defined by the combination of its CDR3 amino acid sequence and its V-gene family, and reads without a unique V-gene family were dropped. In a later analysis, 500 to 700 highly shared, low-generation-probability nucleotide sequences were removed to address suspected cross-contamination and a sequencing artifact. For each public chain, a later analysis derived a clonal expansion index from normalized ranks of inferred template counts within each repertoire. Generation probabilities in a later analysis came from a VDJ recombination model fitted to out-of-frame rearrangements, and those results were checked against IGoR. A later analysis scored TCR-TCR, TCR-HLA and TCR-CMV co-occurrence with hypergeometric tests, applying a repertoire-size bias correction to TCR pairs. A later analysis estimated false discovery rates by permuting HLA or CMV assignments 20 times. In a later analysis, co-occurring TCRs were grouped using DBSCAN, and TCRdist sequence similarity was added for clustering within HLA-allele-positive subsets. Repertoires with fewer than 30,000 or more than 120,000 public chains were left out of co-occurrence clustering, as were five repertoires with anomalous nucleotide sharing. In TCRdb, the immuneACCESS table is reduced to in-frame sequences with V and J assigned. These tables do not hold every clone; where another copy was compared, an unresolved V gene accounts for under half, and the others remain unexplained. That table gives V, J and clone size, and the DNA gave D and trimming. In all, the sample holds about 170,000 clones, and 71% of those were seen once. The ten largest clones represent about 1.4% of the sample.

The sample comprised PBMCs. The chain was built from TRBV10-1 and TRBJ2-1, and the D gene may be TRBD2, 5 bases matching. The origin of this receptor is a girl aged 5 to 17 in good health and CMV-seronegative. The base sequence is TGCGCCAGCAGTGAGTCATCAACTCAGCTTGGGAGTAATGAGCAGTTCTTC. Protein translation: CASSESSTQLGSNEQFF.